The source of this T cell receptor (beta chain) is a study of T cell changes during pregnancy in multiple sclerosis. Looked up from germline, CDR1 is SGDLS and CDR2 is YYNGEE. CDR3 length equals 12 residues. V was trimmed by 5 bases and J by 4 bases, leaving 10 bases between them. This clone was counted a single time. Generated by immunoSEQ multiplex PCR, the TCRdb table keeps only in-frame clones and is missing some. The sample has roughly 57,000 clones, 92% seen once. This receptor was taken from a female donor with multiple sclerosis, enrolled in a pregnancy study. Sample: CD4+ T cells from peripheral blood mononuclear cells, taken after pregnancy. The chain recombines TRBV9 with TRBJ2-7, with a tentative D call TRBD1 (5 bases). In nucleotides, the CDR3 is TGTGCCAGCAGTCCAACAGGTTACGAGCAGTACTTC. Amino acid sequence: CASSPTGYEQYF.